The clone carrying this T cell receptor beta chain is a singleton in its sample. Measured with immunoSEQ multiplex PCR; TCRdb has only the in-frame clones, and not every one. The sample has 350,000 or so clones; roughly 90% are singletons. These data are taken from a study of blood T cell repertoires in COVID-19. CDR3 length: 12 amino acids. Looked up from germline, CDR1 is KGHSH and CDR2 is LQKENI. V lost 1 base and J lost 5, with 5 bases in between. The sequence came from a woman in her twenties or thirties who had recovered from COVID-19. The sample comprised PBMCs or T cells enriched from blood (not recorded which). The gene calls are TRBV18 and TRBJ2-5; D ambiguous. The CDR3 coding sequence is TGTGCCAGCTCACCACTAAGCGAGACCCAGTACTTC. It yields the protein CASSPLSETQYF. Using reference TRBV18 and TRBJ2-5 for the parts outside the CDR3, the full variable domain is NAGVMQNPRHLVRRRGQEARLRCSPMKGHSHVYWYRQLPEEGLKFMVYLQKENIIDESGMPKERFSAEFPKEGPSILRIQQVVRGDSAAYFCASSPLSETQYFGPGTRLLVL.